This T cell receptor (beta chain) was obtained from a study of T cell responses to AZD1222 COVID-19 vaccine. Findings and caveats of the study: At baseline, just a handful of AZD1222 recipients tested seropositive. Spike-specific TCR breadth rose after two AZD1222 doses, and depth rose as well.

Points on this clone: What it binds is unknown.

Per the germline V gene, CDR1 is SGHTS and CDR2 is YDEGEE. V lost 4 bases, J lost 2 bases, and 20 bases lay in between. CDR3 length: 17 amino acids. The protocol was immunoSEQ multiplex PCR, while the TCRdb copy is restricted to in-frame clones and leaves out a portion. Of roughly 140,000 clones in the sample, approximately 91% were seen once. This receptor was taken from an adult who had recovered from COVID-19. The rearrangement joins TRBV5-8 to TRBJ2-3, with D perhaps TRBD1 (6 bases). The source was peripheral blood, collected after recovery from COVID-19. CDR3 residues: CASSGGQMSLNTDTQYF. DNA of the CDR3: TGTGCCAGCAGCGGGGGCCAAATGAGCCTGAACACAGATACGCAGTATTTT.